This passage covers 19 T cell receptor beta chains from one sample sequenced in a study of blood T cell repertoires in COVID-19. Sequenced by immunoSEQ multiplex PCR; TCRdb stores in-frame clones only, minus some. This sample yields hundreds of thousands of clones, of which more than 85% are seen a single time; 6.5% to 9.5% belongs to the top ten. The sequencing input was PBMCs or T cells enriched from blood (not recorded which). These receptors came from a woman aged 55 to 70 who had recovered from COVID-19.

In its sample, this clone was seen once. The genes are TRBV13 and TRBJ2-7, with D possibly matching TRBD2 (6 bases). In germline, CDR1 is PRHDT, CDR2 FYEKMQ (reference sequence). The CDR3 is 12 residues long. With 3 bases removed from V and 4 bases from J, the gap between germline ends came to 7 bases. CDR3 protein: CASSLEGYEQYV. In DNA, the CDR3 is TGTGCCAGCAGCTTGGAGGGTTACGAGCAGTACGTC.

J is TRBJ2-1 and V is TRBV7-2; 10 nucleotides agree with TRBD2. This CDR3 is built from 16 residues. Trimming cost V 5 bases and J 4 bases; bases outside gene matches: 8. CDR1 SGHTA and CDR2 FQGNSA come from the germline V gene. Here the CDR3 reads CASSRLGLAVYNEQFF. In DNA, the CDR3 is TGTGCCAGCAGCCGCCTCGGACTAGCGGTTTACAATGAGCAGTTCTTC.

The V gene is TRBV10-3, the J gene TRBJ2-3, with 12 bases that match TRBD2. After removal of 3 bases from V and 8 bases from J, the junction contained 9 bases not matched to a gene. Germline values: CDR1 ENHRY, CDR2 SYGVKD. The CDR3 is 16 amino acids. The chain's CDR3 is CAISERASGGEGTQYF. The CDR3, as DNA: TGTGCCATCAGTGAAAGGGCTAGCGGGGGGGAAGGTACGCAGTATTTT.

The chain recombines TRBV19 with TRBJ1-5, with 7 bases fitting TRBD1. Germline V gene data show CDR1 as LNHDA and CDR2 as SQIVND (reference sequence). The length of the CDR3 is 12 residues. Trimming cost V 9 bases and J 7 bases; bases outside gene matches: 6. Here the CDR3 reads CASSTGKQPQHF. The CDR3 bases are TGTGCCAGCTCGACAGGGAAGCAGCCCCAGCATTTT.

The gene calls are TRBV11-2 and TRBJ1-3; D call uncertain. Trimming left V 5 bases short and J 1 base short, with 9 bases between. The CDR3 sequence is 14 residues long. Germline V gene lookup returns CDR1 SGHAT and CDR2 FQNNGV. CDR3 nucleotides: TGTGCCAGCAGCCTCAGTCCTTCTGGAAACACCATATATTTT. This encodes CASSLSPSGNTIYF.

This clone was counted between two and nine times. CDR3 bases: TGCGCCACCACCCCTGGGACAGGGTTAACCTGGGAGCTGTTTTTT. This sequence encodes CATTPGTGLTWELFF. This chain joins TRBV10-2 and TRBJ2-2, with 9 nucleotides matching TRBD1. This CDR3 is built from 15 residues. In germline, CDR1 is WSHSY, CDR2 SAAADI. V gave up 10 bases and J gave up 9 bases; unmatched junction bases: 15.

This clone was observed at least ten times. The chain recombines TRBV30 with TRBJ1-1, with D possibly matching TRBD1 (6 bases). With 2 bases removed from V and 3 bases from J, the gap between germline ends came to 10 bases. CDR1 is GTSNPN, CDR2 SVGIG, per germline (reference sequence). The length of the CDR3 is 13 residues. CDR3 sequence reads: CAWSRTEYTEAFF. CDR3 DNA sequence: TGTGCCTGGAGTAGGACAGAATACACTGAAGCTTTCTTT.

This sequence joins TRBV4-1 and TRBJ1-4; TRBD1 matches at 7 bases. Trimming took 0 bases from V and 8 from J; bases not matched to a gene: 6. This CDR3 is 15 amino acids long. Germline V gene sequence: CDR1 MGHRA, CDR2 YSYEKL. The CDR3 here is CASSQDTGVGEKLFF. CDR3 DNA: TGCGCCAGCAGCCAAGATACAGGGGTTGGCGAAAAACTGTTTTTT.

This chain joins TRBV27 and TRBJ2-1; weak D call: TRBD1 (6 bases). CDR1 and CDR2 (germline): MNHEY, SMNVEV (reference sequence). V lost 5 bases, J lost 4 bases, and 12 bases lay in between. The CDR3 contains 14 residues. CDR3 loop: CASSQTGDYNEQFF. DNA for the CDR3: TGTGCCAGCAGTCAGACAGGCGATTACAATGAGCAGTTCTTC.

In DNA, the CDR3 is TGTGCCAGCAACAGACCCATCTATGGCTACACCTTC. Amino acids: CASNRPIYGYTF. The chain combines TRBV7-9 with TRBJ1-2, with D uncertain. Trimming pared 7 bases from V and 4 bases from J, leaving 10 bases between. The germline V gene encodes CDR1 SEHNR and CDR2 FQNEAQ (reference sequence). The CDR3 length is 12 residues.

This chain links TRBV5-1 with TRBJ1-5, with D unclear. V dropped 1 base and J dropped 1 base, with 9 bases sitting between them. This CDR3 has 15 residues. Looked up from germline, CDR1 is SGHRS and CDR2 is YFSETQ. DNA of the CDR3: TGCGCCAGCAGCTTGAGAGGTGACAGCAATCAGCCCCAGCATTTT. Protein product: CASSLRGDSNQPQHF.

This chain links TRBV15 with TRBJ2-1; 7 nucleotides align to TRBD2. After removal of 6 bases from V and 5 bases from J, the junction contained 13 bases not matched to a gene. CDR3 length: 16 amino acids. CDR1 is LNHNV, CDR2 YYDKDF, per germline (reference sequence). The CDR3 protein is CATSLGVERGNNEQFF. In DNA form, the CDR3 reads TGTGCCACCAGTTTGGGGGTCGAGCGGGGTAACAATGAGCAGTTCTTC.

V and J are TRBV10-1 and TRBJ2-1; TRBD2 matches 14 bases. This CDR3 has 16 amino acids. V shed 6 bases and J 7 bases; nucleotides not matched to a gene: 8. Germline V gene lookup returns CDR1 WNHNN and CDR2 SYGVQD (reference sequence). The CDR3 region is CASSQTSGGARNEQFF. The CDR3 nucleotides are TGCGCCAGCAGCCAGACTAGCGGGGGGGCTCGGAATGAGCAGTTCTTC.

V gene TRBV7-9 combines with J gene TRBJ1-2, with 8 bases identical to TRBD1. This CDR3 comprises 14 residues. Losses at the gene ends were 3 bases for V and 5 bases for J; bases not matched to a gene: 5. Germline V lookup: CDR1 SEHNR, CDR2 FQNEAQ (reference sequence). The CDR3 is CASSFGQGGYGYTF. CDR3 DNA: TGTGCCAGCAGCTTCGGACAGGGCGGGTATGGCTACACCTTC.

This chain joins TRBV24-1 and TRBJ2-2; 7 bases are shared with TRBD2. Trimming took 5 bases from V and 1 from J; bases not matched to a gene: 6. CDR3 length: 16 amino acids. CDR1 and CDR2 from the germline V gene are KGHDR and SFDVKD. CDR3 region: CATSGPPGGNTGELFF. For the CDR3, the DNA is TGTGCCACCAGTGGACCCCCGGGGGGGAACACCGGGGAGCTGTTTTTT.

The chain carries TRBV5-1 and TRBJ2-2; a weak D match, TRBD1 (6 bases). CDR3 length equals 15 residues. The V end lost 4 bases, the J end lost 6 bases, and 16 bases lay between the germline ends. Germline-derived CDR1 and CDR2 are SGHRS and YFSETQ. CDR3 DNA: TGCGCCAGCAGCCGTGACAGGCCGTTAGCCGGGGAGCTGTTTTTT. Its translation: CASSRDRPLAGELFF.

This clone showed up many times. The chain has TRBV29-1 and TRBJ1-2; D not resolved. CDR1 SQVTM and CDR2 ANQGSEA come from the germline V gene. The CDR3 totals 16 residues. V gave up 7 bases and J gave up 0 bases, with 21 bases separating them. CDR3 bases: TGCAGCGCGGATCTACATATGGCAGGCACTAACTATGGCTACACCTTC. This gives the protein CSADLHMAGTNYGYTF. Variable domain in full (rest from reference TRBV29-1 and TRBJ1-2): SAVISQKPSRDICQRGTSLTIQCQVDSQVTMMFWYRQQPGQSLTLIATANQGSEATYESGFVIDKFPISRPNLTFSTLTVSNMSPEDSSIYLCSADLHMAGTNYGYTFGSGTRLTVV.

This chain connects TRBV19 to TRBJ2-5; D gene ambiguous. V lost 4 bases to trimming and J lost 5 bases, with 11 bases between them. The CDR3 is 13 amino acids. CDR1 and CDR2 from the germline V gene are LNHDA and SQIVND (reference sequence). The CDR3 reads CASSSAGRETQYF. The CDR3 DNA follows: TGTGCCAGTAGTAGTGCAGGTCGGGAGACCCAGTACTTC.

The chain is built from TRBV7-2 and TRBJ2-5; 7 bases map to TRBD2. There are 17 residues in the CDR3. After removal of 6 bases from V and 2 bases from J, the junction contained 15 bases not matched to a gene. The germline V gene encodes CDR1 SGHTA and CDR2 FQGNSA. The CDR3 nucleotides are TGTGCCAGCAGAAGAGGGCCGGGGAGGGGATTTCAAGAGACCCAGTACTTC. It translates to CASRRGPGRGFQETQYF.